This T cell receptor (beta chain) derives from a study of blood T cell repertoires in COVID-19. Across the whole study: The samples span acute and convalescent COVID-19 from the United States, Italy and Spain. Nucleic acid was either cDNA or gDNA, and it came from T cells, B-cell-depleted T cells, or PBMCs.

Clones were sequenced by immunoSEQ multiplex PCR, and TCRdb holds only the in-frame ones, with some missing. Found here are about 84,000 clones, roughly 77% of them singletons; the top ten hold 5.7%. The junction had 5 bases not matched to a gene; V was cut back by 6 bases and J by 0 bases. The CDR3 contains 16 residues. Germline CDR1 is MNHEY and CDR2 is SMNVEV (reference sequence). This rearrangement joins TRBV27 to TRBJ1-6; 7 positions agree with TRBD1. Sequenced: peripheral blood. The receptor comes from a man between 45 and 60 years old with active or convalescent COVID-19. The CDR3: CASSPKGASYNSPLHF. The DNA for the CDR3 is TGTGCCAGCAGCCCCAAGGGGGCCTCCTATAATTCACCCCTCCACTTT.